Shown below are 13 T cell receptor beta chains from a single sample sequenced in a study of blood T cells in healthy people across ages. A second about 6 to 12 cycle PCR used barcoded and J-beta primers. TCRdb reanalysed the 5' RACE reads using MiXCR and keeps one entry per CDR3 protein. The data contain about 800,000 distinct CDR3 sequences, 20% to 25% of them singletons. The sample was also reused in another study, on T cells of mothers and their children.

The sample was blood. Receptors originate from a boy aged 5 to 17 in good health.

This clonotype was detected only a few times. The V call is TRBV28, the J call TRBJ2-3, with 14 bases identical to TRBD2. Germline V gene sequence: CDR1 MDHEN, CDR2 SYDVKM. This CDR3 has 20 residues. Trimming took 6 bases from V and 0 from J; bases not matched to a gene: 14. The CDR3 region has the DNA TGTGCCAGCAGCGATCTTGGGACTAGCGGGAGAGCGTCTAGCACAGATACGCAGTATTTT. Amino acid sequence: CASSDLGTSGRASSTDTQYF.

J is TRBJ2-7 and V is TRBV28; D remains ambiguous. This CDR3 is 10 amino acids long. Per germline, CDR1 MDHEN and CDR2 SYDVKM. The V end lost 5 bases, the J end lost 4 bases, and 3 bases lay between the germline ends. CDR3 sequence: CASSKYEQYF. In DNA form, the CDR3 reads TGTGCCAGCAGTAAATACGAGCAGTACTTC.

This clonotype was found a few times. CDR3: CSLLGPFPYNEQFF. The CDR3 DNA sequence: TGCAGCCTCCTAGGGCCGTTCCCCTACAATGAGCAGTTCTTC. The chain employs TRBV29-1 and TRBJ2-1; the D is unclear. Germline assignment: CDR1 SQVTM and CDR2 ANQGSEA. V lost 8 bases, J lost 2 bases, and 16 bases lay in between. The CDR3 runs 14 residues.

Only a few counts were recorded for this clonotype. The DNA for the CDR3 is TGCAGTGCTGGGGAGGGCCGAGGAGATACGCAGTATTTT. This sequence encodes CSAGEGRGDTQYF. This chain uses TRBV20-1 with TRBJ2-3; 7 nucleotides match TRBD2. Germline loops: CDR1 DFQATT, CDR2 SNEGSKA (reference sequence). With 5 bases clipped from V and 5 bases from J, the junction kept 7 bases outside the gene matches. This CDR3 has 13 residues.

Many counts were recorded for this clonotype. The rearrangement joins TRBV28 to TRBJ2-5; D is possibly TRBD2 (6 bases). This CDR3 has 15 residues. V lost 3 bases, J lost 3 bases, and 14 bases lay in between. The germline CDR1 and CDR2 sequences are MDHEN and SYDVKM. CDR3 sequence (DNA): TGTGCCAGCAGTTTGGGTGGCGCGGGAAAAGAGACCCAGTACTTC. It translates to CASSLGGAGKETQYF.

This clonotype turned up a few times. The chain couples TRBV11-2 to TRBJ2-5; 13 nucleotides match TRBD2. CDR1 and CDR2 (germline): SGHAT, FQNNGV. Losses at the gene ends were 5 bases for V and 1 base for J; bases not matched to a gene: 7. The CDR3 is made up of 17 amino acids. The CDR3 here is CASSHRLAGGLQETQYF. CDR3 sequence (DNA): TGTGCCAGCAGCCACCGACTAGCGGGGGGCCTCCAAGAGACCCAGTACTTC.

Here the CDR3 reads CASSSIPQETQYF. The CDR3 DNA sequence: TGTGCCAGCAGCTCGATCCCCCAAGAGACCCAGTACTTC. The chain links TRBV9 to TRBJ2-5; D gene ambiguous. This CDR3 comprises 13 residues. V was trimmed by 4 bases and J by 1 base, leaving 8 bases between them. Per germline, CDR1 SGDLS and CDR2 YYNGEE.

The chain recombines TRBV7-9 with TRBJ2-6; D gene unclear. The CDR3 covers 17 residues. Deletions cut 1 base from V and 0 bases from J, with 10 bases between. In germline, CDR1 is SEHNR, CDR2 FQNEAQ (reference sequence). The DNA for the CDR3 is TGTGCCAGCAGCTTAGATGACGCCTACTCTGGGGCCAACGTCCTGACTTTC. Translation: CASSLDDAYSGANVLTF.

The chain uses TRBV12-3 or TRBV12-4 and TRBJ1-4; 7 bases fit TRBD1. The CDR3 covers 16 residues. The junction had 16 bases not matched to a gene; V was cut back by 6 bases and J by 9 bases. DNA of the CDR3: TGTGCCAGCAGACTCATACAGGGGACAGTCTACAAAAAACTGTTTTTT. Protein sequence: CASRLIQGTVYKKLFF.

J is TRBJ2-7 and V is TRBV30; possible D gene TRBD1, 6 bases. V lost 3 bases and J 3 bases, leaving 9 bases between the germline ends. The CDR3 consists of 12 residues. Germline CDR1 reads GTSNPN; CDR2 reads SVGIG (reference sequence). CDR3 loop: CAWSTTGYEQYF. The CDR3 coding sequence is TGTGCCTGGAGCACGACAGGCTACGAGCAGTACTTC.

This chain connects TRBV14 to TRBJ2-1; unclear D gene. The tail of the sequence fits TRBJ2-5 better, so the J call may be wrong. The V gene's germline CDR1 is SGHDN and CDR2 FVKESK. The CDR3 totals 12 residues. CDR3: CASSPSRSSQYF. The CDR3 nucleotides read TGTGCCAGCAGCCCAAGCCGGAGTAGCCAGTACTTC.

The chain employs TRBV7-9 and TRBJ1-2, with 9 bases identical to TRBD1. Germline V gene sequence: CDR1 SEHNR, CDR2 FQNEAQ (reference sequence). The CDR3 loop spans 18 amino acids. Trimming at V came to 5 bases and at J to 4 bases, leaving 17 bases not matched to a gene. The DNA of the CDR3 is TGTGCCAGCAGCAGTTCCGGTGGAACAGGGGGCTCGACCTATGGCTACACCTTC. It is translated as CASSSSGGTGGSTYGYTF.

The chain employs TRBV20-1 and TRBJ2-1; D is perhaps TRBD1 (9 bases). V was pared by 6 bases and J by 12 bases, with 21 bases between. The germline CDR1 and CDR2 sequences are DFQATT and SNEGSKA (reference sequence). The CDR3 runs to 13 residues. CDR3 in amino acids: CSARGGQGLAQFF. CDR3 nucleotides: TGCAGTGCCCGGGGGGGACAGGGATTAGCGCAGTTCTTC.